The TCR beta chain described here comes from a study of blood T cell repertoires in COVID-19. For the study at large: PBMCs, B-cell-depleted T cells, or T cells provided the cDNA or gDNA that made up the material.

This CDR3 contains 16 residues. The germline gives CDR1 SGHKS, CDR2 YYEKEE (reference sequence). The germline V and J ends were trimmed by 2 bases and 1 base, with 15 bases remaining between them. Residents of 24 US areas, aged roughly 18 to 89 years, made up the participants. Original methodology: Reference gene primer amplification gave estimated nucleated cell counts. Method: immunoSEQ multiplex PCR; TCRdb's copy keeps in-frame clones and lacks some. V and J calls and clone size are those listed in that table; D and trimming were worked out from the DNA. The repertoire holds roughly 320,000 clones, with about nine tenths as singletons.

The sequence was obtained from a young man who had recovered from COVID-19. The chain combines TRBV5-5 with TRBJ1-2; no clear D gene. Sequences were obtained from PBMCs or T cells enriched from blood (not recorded which). The CDR3 bases are TGTGCCAGCAGCTTTTCAGTTGCAAGTAATAACTATGGCTACACCTTC. It is translated as CASSFSVASNNYGYTF.